This record concerns one T cell receptor beta chain sequence. The antigen is undetermined. The entry originates in a study of cytomegalovirus exposure and HLA in healthy donors. Findings and caveats of the study: High specificity and sensitivity for cytomegalovirus status were reported for the classifier. Associated with cytomegalovirus, according to the listing, were about 160 TCR beta chains. For most TCR beta V segments, an earlier analysis put the productive rate at about 87% or about 30% of the time.

The PCR made use of 60 Vbeta and 13 Jbeta primers. Per the authors' pipeline: Counted up in a later analysis, unique TCR beta chains came to roughly 80 million, with some 9.9 million shared. Sequenced by immunoSEQ multiplex PCR; TCRdb stores in-frame clones only, minus some. V and J calls plus clone size are reproduced from that table; the DNA served to infer D and trimming. This table holds roughly 180,000 clones, 77% found once. V lost 2 bases to trimming and J lost 11 bases; unmatched junction nucleotides: 18. This CDR3 region has 16 residues. Germline V gives CDR1 GTSNPN, CDR2 SVGIG (reference sequence).

The specimen was PBMCs. This receptor was identified in a woman under 40 in good health and CMV-seropositive. The chain links TRBV30 to TRBJ1-1, with 9 positions matching TRBD1. In DNA, the CDR3 is TGTGCCTGGAGTATCCGGTACCAGGGACAGGGCGGTGTTGCTTTCTTT. Translating gives CAWSIRYQGQGGVAFF.